The rows below give T cell receptor beta chains drawn from one sample of a study of blood T cell repertoires in COVID-19. Profiled with immunoSEQ multiplex PCR; TCRdb holds only in-frame clones, not every one. The sample records more than 110,000 clones, 85% being singletons. Sequenced: peripheral blood. Receptors were obtained from a man aged 50 or older with acute or convalescent COVID-19. Both conserved end residues are part of each CDR3. Each record gives: V gene, CDR3 protein.

v_gene: TRBV24-1
CDR3aa: CATSDSPGTGTSGANVLTF

v_gene: TRBV5-8
CDR3aa: CASSFRTGGSRAFF

v_gene: TRBV6-1
CDR3aa: CASSETGPGNTIYF

v_gene: TRBV19
CDR3aa: CASGRGLGYEQYF

v_gene: TRBV9
CDR3aa: CASSPPEGHYEQYF

v_gene: TRBV4-1
CDR3aa: CASSNRQGSSYGYTF

v_gene: TRBV24-1
CDR3aa: CATKGVNEQFF

v_gene: TRBV18
CDR3aa: CASSPDRAGEQFF

v_gene: TRBV28
CDR3aa: CASSRRGYEQFF

v_gene: TRBV28
CDR3aa: CASSAPPINTGELFF

v_gene: TRBV4-1
CDR3aa: CASSQDVAGGRAGELFF

v_gene: TRBV5-1
CDR3aa: CASSLGQGARETQYF

v_gene: TRBV9
CDR3aa: CASSADRVWTDTQYF

v_gene: TRBV6-6
CDR3aa: CASSYRQGDGGYTF

v_gene: TRBV12-3/TRBV12-4
CDR3aa: CASSLENNEQFF

v_gene: TRBV7-9
CDR3aa: CASSANLREWGEQFF

v_gene: TRBV7-9
CDR3aa: CASSSYPETQYF

v_gene: TRBV11-3
CDR3aa: CASSTSTRNEQFF

v_gene: TRBV7-6
CDR3aa: CASSFTPPGQGQWPQHF

v_gene: TRBV2
CDR3aa: CASSEGVAGTDTQYF

v_gene: TRBV5-1
CDR3aa: CASSPPQPYTDTQYF

v_gene: TRBV27
CDR3aa: CASRPGVYNSPLHF

v_gene: TRBV7-2
CDR3aa: CASSLAGQSYEQYF

v_gene: TRBV11-3
CDR3aa: CASSLGVVGGRPYNEQFF

v_gene: TRBV5-1
CDR3aa: CASRPAGNNYGYTF

v_gene: TRBV7-8
CDR3aa: CASSSDRGWGGELFF

v_gene: TRBV5-1
CDR3aa: CASSFNSGATYNEQFF

v_gene: TRBV6-2/TRBV6-3
CDR3aa: CASSYSIGQGGSYEQYF

v_gene: TRBV10-3
CDR3aa: CAISPQDRATNEKLFF

v_gene: TRBV5-1
CDR3aa: CAGSSPKGAKGETQYF

v_gene: TRBV9
CDR3aa: CASKGRENNTGELFF

v_gene: TRBV5-1
CDR3aa: CASSLRGTDTQYF

v_gene: TRBV19
CDR3aa: CASSTFGTASGNTIYF

v_gene: TRBV24-1
CDR3aa: CATSDYPSYNEQFF

v_gene: TRBV30
CDR3aa: CAHKRRSTDTQYF

v_gene: TRBV6-5
CDR3aa: CASASGIASGELFF

v_gene: TRBV19
CDR3aa: CASMDREKGGYTF

v_gene: TRBV6-6
CDR3aa: CASSNQGSSEAFF

v_gene: TRBV19
CDR3aa: CASSIDRAGGGEKLFF

v_gene: TRBV27
CDR3aa: CASRRLAMTDTQYF

v_gene: TRBV5-6
CDR3aa: CASSLEGRGSIQYF

v_gene: TRBV5-1
CDR3aa: CASSPSAGLNSPLHF

v_gene: TRBV6-5
CDR3aa: CASRLNSNQPQHF

v_gene: TRBV5-1
CDR3aa: CASSLAPSDYNEQFF

v_gene: TRBV5-1
CDR3aa: CASSLERGYGYTF

v_gene: TRBV7-2
CDR3aa: CASSPSGLAGEEEQFF

v_gene: TRBV4-1
CDR3aa: CASSQDPAGSWEQYF

v_gene: TRBV28
CDR3aa: CASIVGLAGGHTQYF

v_gene: TRBV5-1
CDR3aa: CASRIVPGLAGVDEQFF

v_gene: TRBV7-2
CDR3aa: CASSFTSGVGQFF

v_gene: TRBV19
CDR3aa: CASTGGSYNEQFF

v_gene: TRBV4-1
CDR3aa: CASSQGPVFSYEQYF

v_gene: TRBV10-1
CDR3aa: CASSDSRGGADTQYF

v_gene: TRBV10-2
CDR3aa: CASKSGLAGDEQYF

v_gene: TRBV4-1
CDR3aa: CASSQEGGTFYEQYF